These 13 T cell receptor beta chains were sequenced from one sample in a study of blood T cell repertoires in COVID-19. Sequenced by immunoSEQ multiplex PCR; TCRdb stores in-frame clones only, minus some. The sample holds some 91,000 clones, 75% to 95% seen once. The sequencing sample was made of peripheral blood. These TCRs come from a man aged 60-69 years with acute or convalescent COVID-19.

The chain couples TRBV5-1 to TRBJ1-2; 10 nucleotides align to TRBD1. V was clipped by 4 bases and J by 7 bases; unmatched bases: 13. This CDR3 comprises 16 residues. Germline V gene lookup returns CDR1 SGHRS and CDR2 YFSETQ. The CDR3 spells CASSRHQGQGLRGYTF. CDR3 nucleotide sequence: TGCGCCAGCAGCCGCCACCAGGGACAGGGGCTTCGTGGCTACACCTTC.

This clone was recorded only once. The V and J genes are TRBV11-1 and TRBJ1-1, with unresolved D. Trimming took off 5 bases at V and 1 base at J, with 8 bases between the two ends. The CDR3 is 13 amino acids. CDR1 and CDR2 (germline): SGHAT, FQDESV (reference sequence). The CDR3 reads CASSLRSNTEAFF. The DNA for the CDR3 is TGTGCCAGCAGCCTGAGATCGAACACTGAAGCTTTCTTT. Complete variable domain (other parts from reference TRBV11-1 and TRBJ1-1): EAEVAQSPRYKITEKSQAVAFWCDPISGHATLYWYRQILGQGPELLVQFQDESVVDDSQLPKDRFSAERLKGVDSTLKIQPAELGDSAMYLCASSLRSNTEAFFGQGTRLTVV.

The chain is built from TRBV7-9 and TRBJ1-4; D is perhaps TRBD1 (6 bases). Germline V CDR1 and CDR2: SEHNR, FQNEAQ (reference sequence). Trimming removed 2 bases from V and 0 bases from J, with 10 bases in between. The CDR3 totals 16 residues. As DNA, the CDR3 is TGTGCCAGCAGCTTATTTGGGGGCTCAACTAATGAAAAACTGTTTTTT. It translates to CASSLFGGSTNEKLFF.

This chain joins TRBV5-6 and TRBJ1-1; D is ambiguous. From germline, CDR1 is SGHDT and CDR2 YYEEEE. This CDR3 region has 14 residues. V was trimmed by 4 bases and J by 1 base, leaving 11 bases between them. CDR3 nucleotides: TGTGCCAGCAGCCCTGGACTCGCGAACACTGAAGCTTTCTTT. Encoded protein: CASSPGLANTEAFF. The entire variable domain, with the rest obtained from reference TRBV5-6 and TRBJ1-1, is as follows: DAGVTQSPTHLIKTRGQQVTLRCSPKSGHDTVSWYQQALGQGPQFIFQYYEEEERQRGNFPDRFSGHQFPNYSSELNVNALLLGDSALYLCASSPGLANTEAFFGQGTRLTVV.

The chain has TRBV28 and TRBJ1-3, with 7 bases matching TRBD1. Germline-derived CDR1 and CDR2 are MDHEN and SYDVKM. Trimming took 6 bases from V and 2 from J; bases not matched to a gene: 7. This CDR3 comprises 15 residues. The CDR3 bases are TGTGCCAGCAGAGTTACAGGGGCGCCTGGAAACACCATATATTTT. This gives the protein CASRVTGAPGNTIYF.

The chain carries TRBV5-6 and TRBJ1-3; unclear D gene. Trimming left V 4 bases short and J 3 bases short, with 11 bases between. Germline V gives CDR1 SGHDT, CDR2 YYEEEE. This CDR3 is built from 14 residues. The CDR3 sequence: CASSLGGFGNTIYF. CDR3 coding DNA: TGTGCCAGCAGCCTTGGAGGGTTTGGAAACACCATATATTTT. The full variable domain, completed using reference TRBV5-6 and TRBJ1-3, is DAGVTQSPTHLIKTRGQQVTLRCSPKSGHDTVSWYQQALGQGPQFIFQYYEEEERQRGNFPDRFSGHQFPNYSSELNVNALLLGDSALYLCASSLGGFGNTIYFGEGSWLTVV.

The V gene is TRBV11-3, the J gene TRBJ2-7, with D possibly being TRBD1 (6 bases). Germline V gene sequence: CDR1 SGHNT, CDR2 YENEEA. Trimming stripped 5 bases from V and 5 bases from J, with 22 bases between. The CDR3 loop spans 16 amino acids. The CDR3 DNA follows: TGTGCCAGCAGCCGAGGGTCCGGGACATCTCCCAACGAGCAGTACTTC. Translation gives CASSRGSGTSPNEQYF. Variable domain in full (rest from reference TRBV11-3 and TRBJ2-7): EAGVVQSPRYKIIEKKQPVAFWCNPISGHNTLYWYLQNLGQGPELLIRYENEEAVDDSQLPKDRFSAERLKGVDSTLKIQPAELGDSAVYLCASSRGSGTSPNEQYFGPGTRLTVT.

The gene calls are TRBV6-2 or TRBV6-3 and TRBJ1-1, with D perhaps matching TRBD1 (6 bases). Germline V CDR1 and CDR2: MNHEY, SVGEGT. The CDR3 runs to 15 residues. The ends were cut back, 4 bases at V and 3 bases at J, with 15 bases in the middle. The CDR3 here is CASSFREAGDTEAFF. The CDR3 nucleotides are TGTGCCAGCAGTTTCCGCGAGGCAGGGGACACTGAAGCTTTCTTT.

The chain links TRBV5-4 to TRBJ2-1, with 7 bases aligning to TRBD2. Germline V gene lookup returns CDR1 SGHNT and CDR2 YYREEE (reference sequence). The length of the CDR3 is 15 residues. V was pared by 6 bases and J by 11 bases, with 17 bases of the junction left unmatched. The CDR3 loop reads CASTEGGGVVTKQFF. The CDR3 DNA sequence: TGTGCCAGCACCGAAGGCGGGGGTGTCGTGACAAAGCAGTTCTTC.

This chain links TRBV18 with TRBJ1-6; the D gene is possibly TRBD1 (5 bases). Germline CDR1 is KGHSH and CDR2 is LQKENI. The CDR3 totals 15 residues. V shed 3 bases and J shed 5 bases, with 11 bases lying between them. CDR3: CASSPRQTDNSPLHF. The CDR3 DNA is TGTGCCAGCTCACCCAGACAGACTGATAATTCACCCCTCCACTTT.

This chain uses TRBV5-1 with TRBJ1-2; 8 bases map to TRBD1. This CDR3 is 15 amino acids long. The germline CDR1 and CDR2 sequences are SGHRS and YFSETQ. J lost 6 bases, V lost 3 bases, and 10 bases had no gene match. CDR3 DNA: TGCGCCAGCAGCTGGGCCCAGGGGGCGATGGATGGCTACACCTTC. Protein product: CASSWAQGAMDGYTF.

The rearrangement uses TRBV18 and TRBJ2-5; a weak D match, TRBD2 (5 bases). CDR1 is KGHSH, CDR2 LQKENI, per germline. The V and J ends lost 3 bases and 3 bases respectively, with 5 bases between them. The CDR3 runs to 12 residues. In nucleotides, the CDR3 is TGTGCCAGCTCACCGGAGGAAGAGACCCAGTACTTC. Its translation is CASSPEEETQYF.

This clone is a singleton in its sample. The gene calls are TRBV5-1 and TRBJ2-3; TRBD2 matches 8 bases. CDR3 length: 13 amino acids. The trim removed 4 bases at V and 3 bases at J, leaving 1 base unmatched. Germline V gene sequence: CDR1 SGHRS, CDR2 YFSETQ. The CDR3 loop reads CASSAGGTDTQYF. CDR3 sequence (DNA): TGCGCCAGCAGCGCGGGGGGTACAGATACGCAGTATTTT.